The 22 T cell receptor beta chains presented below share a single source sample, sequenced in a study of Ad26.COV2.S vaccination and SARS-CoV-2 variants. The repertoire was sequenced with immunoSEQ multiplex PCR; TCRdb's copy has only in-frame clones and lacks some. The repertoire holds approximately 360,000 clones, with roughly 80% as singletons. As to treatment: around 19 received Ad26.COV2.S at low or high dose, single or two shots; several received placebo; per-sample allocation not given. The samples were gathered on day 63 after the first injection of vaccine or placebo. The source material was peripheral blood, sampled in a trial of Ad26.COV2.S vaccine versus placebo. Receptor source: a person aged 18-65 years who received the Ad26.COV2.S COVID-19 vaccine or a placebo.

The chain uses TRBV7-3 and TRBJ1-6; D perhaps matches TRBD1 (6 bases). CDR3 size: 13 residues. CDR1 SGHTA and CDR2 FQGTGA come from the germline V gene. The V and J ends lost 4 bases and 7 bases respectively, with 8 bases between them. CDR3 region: CASSSQGNSPLHF. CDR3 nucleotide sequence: TGTGCCAGCAGCTCCCAGGGGAATTCACCCCTCCACTTT.

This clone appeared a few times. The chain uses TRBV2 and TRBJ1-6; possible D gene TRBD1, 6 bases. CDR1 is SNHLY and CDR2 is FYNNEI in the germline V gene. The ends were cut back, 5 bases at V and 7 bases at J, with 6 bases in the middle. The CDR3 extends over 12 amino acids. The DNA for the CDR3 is TGTGCCAGCAGTACAGGGAATTCACCCCTCCACTTT. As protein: CASSTGNSPLHF.

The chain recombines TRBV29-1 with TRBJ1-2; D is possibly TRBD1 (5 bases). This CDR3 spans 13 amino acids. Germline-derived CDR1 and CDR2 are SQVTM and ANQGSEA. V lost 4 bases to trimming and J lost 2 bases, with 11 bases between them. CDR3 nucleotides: TGCAGCGTTGGTCGACAGTTCAACTATGGCTACACCTTC. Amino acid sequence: CSVGRQFNYGYTF.

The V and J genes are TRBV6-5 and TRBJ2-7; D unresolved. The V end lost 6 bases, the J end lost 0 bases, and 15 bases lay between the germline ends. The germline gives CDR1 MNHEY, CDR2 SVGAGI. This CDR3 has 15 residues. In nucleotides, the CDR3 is TGTGCCAGCAGACCCGAACTTCTGCTCTCCTACGAGCAGTACTTC. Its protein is CASRPELLLSYEQYF.

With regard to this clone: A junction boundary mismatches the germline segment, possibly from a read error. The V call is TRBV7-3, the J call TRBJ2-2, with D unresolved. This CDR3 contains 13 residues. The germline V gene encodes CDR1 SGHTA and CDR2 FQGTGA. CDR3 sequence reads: CASSLTLAGELFF. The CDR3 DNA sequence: TGTGCCAGCAGCCTAACCTTGGCCGGGGAGCTGTTTTTT.

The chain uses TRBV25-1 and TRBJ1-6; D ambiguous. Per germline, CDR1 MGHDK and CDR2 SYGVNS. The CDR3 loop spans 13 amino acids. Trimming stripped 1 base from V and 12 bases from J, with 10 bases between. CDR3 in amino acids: CASSELGNRPLHF. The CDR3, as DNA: TGTGCCAGCAGTGAATTGGGTAATCGACCCCTCCACTTT.

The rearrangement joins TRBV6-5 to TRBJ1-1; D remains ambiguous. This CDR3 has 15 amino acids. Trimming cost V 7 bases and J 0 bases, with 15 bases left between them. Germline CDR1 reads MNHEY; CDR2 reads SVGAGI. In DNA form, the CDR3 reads TGTGCCAGCACCTTCGGCGGGGTCATGAACACTGAAGCTTTCTTT. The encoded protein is CASTFGGVMNTEAFF.

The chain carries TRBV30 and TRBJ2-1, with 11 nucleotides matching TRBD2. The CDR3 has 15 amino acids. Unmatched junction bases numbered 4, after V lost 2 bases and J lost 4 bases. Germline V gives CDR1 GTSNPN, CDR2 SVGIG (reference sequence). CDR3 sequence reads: CAWSRIAGGYNEQFF. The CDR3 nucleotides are TGTGCCTGGAGTAGGATAGCGGGAGGGTACAATGAGCAGTTCTTC.

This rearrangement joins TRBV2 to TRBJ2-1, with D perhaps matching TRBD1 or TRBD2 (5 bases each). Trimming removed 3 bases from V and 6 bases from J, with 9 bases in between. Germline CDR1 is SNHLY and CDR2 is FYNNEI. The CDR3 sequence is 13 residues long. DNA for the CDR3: TGTGCCAGCAGTGATAGTGGGGGCAATGAGCAGTTCTTC. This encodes CASSDSGGNEQFF.

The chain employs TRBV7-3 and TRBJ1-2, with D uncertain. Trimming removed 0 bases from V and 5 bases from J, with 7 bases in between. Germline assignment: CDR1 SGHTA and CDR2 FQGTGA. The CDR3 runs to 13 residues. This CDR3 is CASSLTSDYGYTF. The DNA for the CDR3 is TGTGCCAGCAGCTTAACTTCAGATTATGGCTACACCTTC.

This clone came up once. CDR3 in DNA: TGTGCCAGCAGCTTCACTCAGGCGGGTGAGCAGTTCTTC. The encoded protein is CASSFTQAGEQFF. The chain links TRBV7-7 to TRBJ2-1; weak D call: TRBD2 (5 bases). Germline assignment: CDR1 SSHAT and CDR2 FNYEAQ (reference sequence). The germline V and J ends were trimmed by 3 bases and 9 bases, with 12 bases remaining between them. This CDR3 is 13 amino acids long. The full variable domain, completed using reference TRBV7-7 and TRBJ2-1, is GAGVSQSPRYKVTKRGQDVTLRCDPISSHATLYWYQQALGQGPEFLTYFNYEAQPDKSGLPSDRFSAERPEGSISTLTIQRTEQRDSAMYRCASSFTQAGEQFFGPGTRLTVL.

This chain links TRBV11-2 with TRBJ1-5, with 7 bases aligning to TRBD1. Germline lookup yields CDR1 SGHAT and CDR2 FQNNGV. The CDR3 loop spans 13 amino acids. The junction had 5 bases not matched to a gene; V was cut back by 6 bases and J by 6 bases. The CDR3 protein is CASRRQGGQPQHF. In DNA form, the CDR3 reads TGTGCCAGCAGAAGACAGGGCGGTCAGCCCCAGCATTTT.

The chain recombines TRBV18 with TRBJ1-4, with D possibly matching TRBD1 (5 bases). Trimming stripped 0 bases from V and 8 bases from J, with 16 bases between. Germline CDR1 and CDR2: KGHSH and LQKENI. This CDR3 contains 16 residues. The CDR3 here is CASSPPGLGVREKLFF. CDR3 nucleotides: TGTGCCAGCTCACCACCTGGTTTGGGGGTTAGAGAAAAACTGTTTTTT.

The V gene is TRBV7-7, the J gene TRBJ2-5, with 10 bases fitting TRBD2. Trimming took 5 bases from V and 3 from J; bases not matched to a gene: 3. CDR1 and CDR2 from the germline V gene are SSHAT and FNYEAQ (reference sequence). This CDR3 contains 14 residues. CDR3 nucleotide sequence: TGTGCCAGCAGCAAAGGACTAGCGGAAGAGACCCAGTACTTC. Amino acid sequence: CASSKGLAEETQYF.

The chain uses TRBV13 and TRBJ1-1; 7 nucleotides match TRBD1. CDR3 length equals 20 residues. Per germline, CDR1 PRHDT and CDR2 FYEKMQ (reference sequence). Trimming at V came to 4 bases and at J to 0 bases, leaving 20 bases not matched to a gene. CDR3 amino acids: CASSSRLGSQGIGMNTEAFF. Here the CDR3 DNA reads TGTGCCAGCAGCTCACGCCTAGGTTCACAGGGGATCGGCATGAACACTGAAGCTTTCTTT.

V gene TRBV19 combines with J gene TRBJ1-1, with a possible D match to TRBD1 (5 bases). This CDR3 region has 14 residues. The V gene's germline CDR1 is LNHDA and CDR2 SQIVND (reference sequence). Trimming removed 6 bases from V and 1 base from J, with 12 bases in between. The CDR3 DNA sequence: TGTGCCAGTAGCTGGGCAGGGAAGAACACTGAAGCTTTCTTT. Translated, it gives CASSWAGKNTEAFF.

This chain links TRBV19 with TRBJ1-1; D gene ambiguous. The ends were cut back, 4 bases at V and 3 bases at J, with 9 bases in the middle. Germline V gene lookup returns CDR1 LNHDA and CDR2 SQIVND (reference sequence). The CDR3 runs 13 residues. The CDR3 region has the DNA TGTGCCAGTAGTACGTTTCCTGACACTGAAGCTTTCTTT. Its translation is CASSTFPDTEAFF.

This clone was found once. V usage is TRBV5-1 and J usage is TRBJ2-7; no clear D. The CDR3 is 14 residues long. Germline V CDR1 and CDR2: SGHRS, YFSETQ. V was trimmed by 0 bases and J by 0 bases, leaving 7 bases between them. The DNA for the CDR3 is TGCGCCAGCAGCTTGGAGGGCAGCTCCTACGAGCAGTACTTC. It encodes CASSLEGSSYEQYF.

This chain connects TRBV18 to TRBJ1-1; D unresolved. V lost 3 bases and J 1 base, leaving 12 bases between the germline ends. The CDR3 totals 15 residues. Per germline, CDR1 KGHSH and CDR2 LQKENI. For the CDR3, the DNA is TGTGCCAGCTCACCGGATCAAGGTGCGAACACTGAAGCTTTCTTT. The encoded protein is CASSPDQGANTEAFF.

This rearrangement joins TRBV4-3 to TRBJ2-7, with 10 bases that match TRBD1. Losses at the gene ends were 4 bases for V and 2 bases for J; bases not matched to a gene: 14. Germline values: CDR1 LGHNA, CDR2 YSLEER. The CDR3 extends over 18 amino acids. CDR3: CASSRHLTGTGATYEQYF. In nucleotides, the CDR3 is TGCGCCAGCAGCCGCCACCTAACCGGGACAGGGGCCACCTACGAGCAGTACTTC.

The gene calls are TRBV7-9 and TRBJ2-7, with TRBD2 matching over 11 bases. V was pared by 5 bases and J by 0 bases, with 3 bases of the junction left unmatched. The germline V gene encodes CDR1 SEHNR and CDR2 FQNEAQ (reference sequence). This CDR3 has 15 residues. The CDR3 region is CASSQTSGSSYEQYF. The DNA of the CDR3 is TGTGCCAGCAGCCAAACTAGCGGGAGCTCCTACGAGCAGTACTTC.

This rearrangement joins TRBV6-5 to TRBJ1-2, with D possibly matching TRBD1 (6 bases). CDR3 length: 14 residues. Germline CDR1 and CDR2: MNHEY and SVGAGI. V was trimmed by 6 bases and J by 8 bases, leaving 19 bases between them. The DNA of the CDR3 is TGTGCCAGCAGGTTCCGAGAGGGGGACGTCGGCTACACCTTC. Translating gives CASRFREGDVGYTF.